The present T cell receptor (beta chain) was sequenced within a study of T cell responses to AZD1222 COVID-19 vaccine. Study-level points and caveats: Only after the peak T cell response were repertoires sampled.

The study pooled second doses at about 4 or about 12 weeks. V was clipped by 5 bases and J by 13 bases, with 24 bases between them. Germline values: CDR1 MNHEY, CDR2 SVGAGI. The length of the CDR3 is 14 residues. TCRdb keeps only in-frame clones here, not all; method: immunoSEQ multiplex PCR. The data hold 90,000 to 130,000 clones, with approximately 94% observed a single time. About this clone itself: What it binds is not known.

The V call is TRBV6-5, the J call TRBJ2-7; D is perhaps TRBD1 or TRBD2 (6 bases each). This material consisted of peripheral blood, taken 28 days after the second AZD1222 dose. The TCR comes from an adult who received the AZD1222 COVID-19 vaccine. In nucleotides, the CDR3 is TGTGCCAGCAGTCCTATGGCTAGGGGGAGGCGGTACTACTTC. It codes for CASSPMARGRRYYF.